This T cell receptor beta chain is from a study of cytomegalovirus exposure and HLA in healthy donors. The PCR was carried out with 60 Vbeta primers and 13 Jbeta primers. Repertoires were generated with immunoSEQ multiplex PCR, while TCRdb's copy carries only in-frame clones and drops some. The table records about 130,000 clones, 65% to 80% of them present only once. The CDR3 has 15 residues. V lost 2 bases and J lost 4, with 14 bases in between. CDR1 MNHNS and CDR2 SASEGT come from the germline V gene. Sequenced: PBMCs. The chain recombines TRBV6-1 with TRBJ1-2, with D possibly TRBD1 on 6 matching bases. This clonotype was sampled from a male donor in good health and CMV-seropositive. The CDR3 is CASSESAGASYGYTF. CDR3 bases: TGTGCCAGCAGTGAAAGCGCAGGGGCTAGCTATGGCTACACCTTC.